A single T cell receptor beta chain is shown here with its context. The antigen remains unidentified. The V end lost 5 bases, the J end lost 8 bases, and 9 bases lay between the germline ends. This CDR3 is built from 11 residues. The V gene's germline CDR1 is SGHAT and CDR2 FQNNGV. The data were taken from a study of shared clonotypes between healthy human individuals. Overall study results and limits: Naive subsets generally exceeded memory subsets in estimated richness.

Naive CD8 isolation took CD45RO-negative cells positively selected for CCR7 and excluded terminally differentiated effector memory CD45RA+ cells. The study drew its donors from healthy HIV-negative adults without recent acute infections or vaccinations. Measured with immunoSEQ multiplex PCR; TCRdb has only the in-frame clones, and not every one. Of approximately 2,200,000 clones listed, about 93% are singletons. The sequence was obtained from a young man in good health. Some clones in this sample may be carry-over from other donors' samples. Specimen: naive CD8+ T cells from PBMCs. The chain carries TRBV11-2 and TRBJ1-1; D remains ambiguous. The CDR3 loop is CASSPSKEAFF. In nucleotides, the CDR3 is TGTGCCAGCAGCCCGAGTAAAGAAGCTTTCTTT.